This entry is about one T cell receptor beta chain. Its specificity is not known. PCR used 60 Vbeta primers and 13 Jbeta primers. Clones were sequenced by immunoSEQ multiplex PCR, and TCRdb holds only the in-frame ones, with some missing. The sample shows 150,000 to 200,000 clones, approximately 70% of them seen only once. The record originates from a study of cytomegalovirus exposure and HLA in healthy donors. Findings of the study overall: Sequencing likely produced, as an artifact, a cluster of highly shared sequence variants. Sequences of the TCR beta chain were said to predict the HLA-A and HLA-B alleles of most subjects accurately. TCR beta chain V- and J-gene trimming was linked, in a later analysis, to a missense variant in DCLRE1C.

There are 15 residues in the CDR3. V was clipped by 2 bases and J by 3 bases; unmatched bases: 4. CDR1 SGDLS and CDR2 YYNGEE come from the germline V gene. The clonotype was recovered from a woman in her thirties in good health and CMV-seronegative. The chain joins TRBV9 to TRBJ1-2; 10 bases are a match to TRBD1. The sequenced sample was PBMCs. CDR3 region: CASSVAGTGDYGYTF. CDR3 bases: TGTGCCAGCAGCGTTGCCGGGACAGGGGACTATGGCTACACCTTC.